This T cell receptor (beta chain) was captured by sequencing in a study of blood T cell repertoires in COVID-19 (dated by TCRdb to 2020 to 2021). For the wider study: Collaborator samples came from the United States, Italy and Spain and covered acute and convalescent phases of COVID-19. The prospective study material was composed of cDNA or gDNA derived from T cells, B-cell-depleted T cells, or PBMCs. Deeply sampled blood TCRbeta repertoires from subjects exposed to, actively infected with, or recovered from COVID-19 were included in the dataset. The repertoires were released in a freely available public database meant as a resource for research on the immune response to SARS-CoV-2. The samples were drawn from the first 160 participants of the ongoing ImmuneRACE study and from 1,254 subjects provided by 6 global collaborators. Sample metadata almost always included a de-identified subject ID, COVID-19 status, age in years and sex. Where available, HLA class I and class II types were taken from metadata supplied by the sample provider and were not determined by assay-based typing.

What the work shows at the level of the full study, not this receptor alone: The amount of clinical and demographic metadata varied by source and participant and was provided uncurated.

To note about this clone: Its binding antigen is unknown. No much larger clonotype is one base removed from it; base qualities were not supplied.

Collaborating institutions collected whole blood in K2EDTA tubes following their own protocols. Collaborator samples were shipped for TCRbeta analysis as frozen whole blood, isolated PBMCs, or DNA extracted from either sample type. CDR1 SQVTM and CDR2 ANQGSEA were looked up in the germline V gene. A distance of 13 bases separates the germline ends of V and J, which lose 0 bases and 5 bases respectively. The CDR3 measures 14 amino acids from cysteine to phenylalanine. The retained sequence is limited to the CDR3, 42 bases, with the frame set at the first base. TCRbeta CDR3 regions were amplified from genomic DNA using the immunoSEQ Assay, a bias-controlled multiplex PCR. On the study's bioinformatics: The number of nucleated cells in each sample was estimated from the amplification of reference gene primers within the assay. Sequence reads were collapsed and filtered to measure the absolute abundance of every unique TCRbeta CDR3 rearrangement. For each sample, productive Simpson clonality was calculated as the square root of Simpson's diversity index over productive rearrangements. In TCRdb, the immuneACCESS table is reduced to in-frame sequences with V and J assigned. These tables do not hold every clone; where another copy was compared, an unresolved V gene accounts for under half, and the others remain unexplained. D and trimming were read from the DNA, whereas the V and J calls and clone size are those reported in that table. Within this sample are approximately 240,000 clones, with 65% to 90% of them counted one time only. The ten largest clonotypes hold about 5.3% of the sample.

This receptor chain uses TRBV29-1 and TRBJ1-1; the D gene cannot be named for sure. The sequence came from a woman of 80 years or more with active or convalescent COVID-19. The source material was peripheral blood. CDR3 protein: CSVEDTRVVTEAFF. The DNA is TGCAGCGTTGAAGATACGAGGGTGGTAACTGAAGCTTTCTTT.